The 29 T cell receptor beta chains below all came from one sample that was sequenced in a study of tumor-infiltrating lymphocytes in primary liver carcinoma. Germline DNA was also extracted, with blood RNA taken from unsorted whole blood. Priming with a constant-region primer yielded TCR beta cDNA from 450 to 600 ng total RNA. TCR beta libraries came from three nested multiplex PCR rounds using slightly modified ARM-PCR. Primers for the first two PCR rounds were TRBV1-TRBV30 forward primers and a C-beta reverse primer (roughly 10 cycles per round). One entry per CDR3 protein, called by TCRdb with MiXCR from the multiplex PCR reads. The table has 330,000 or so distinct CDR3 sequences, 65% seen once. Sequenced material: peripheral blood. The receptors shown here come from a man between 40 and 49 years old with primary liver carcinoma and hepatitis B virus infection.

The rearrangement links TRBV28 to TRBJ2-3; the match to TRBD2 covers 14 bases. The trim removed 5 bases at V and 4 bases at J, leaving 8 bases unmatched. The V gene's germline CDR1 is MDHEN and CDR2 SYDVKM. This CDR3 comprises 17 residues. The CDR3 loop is CASSRGLAGVRADTQYF. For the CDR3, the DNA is TGTGCCAGCAGTAGGGGACTAGCGGGAGTGAGAGCAGATACGCAGTATTTT.

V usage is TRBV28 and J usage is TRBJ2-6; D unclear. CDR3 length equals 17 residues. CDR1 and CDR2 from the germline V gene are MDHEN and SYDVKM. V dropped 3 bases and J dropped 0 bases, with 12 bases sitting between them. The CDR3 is CASSLGPASSGANVLTF. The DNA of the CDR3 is TGTGCCAGCAGTTTGGGCCCCGCTAGCTCTGGGGCCAACGTCCTGACTTTC.

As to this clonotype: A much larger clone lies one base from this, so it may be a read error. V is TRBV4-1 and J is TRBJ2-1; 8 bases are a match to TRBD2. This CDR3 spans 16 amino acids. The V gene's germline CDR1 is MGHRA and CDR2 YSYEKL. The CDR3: CASSQNRAAGGGERFF. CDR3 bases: TGCGCCAGCAGCCAAAACAGGGCCGCGGGGGGAGGTGAGCGGTTCTTC.

Here the CDR3 DNA reads TGTGCCAGCAGTTTAGTCCGGGGACCGGAAAATGAGCAGTTCTTC. Translated, it gives CASSLVRGPENEQFF. V usage is TRBV12-3 or TRBV12-4 and J usage is TRBJ2-1; D might be TRBD1 or TRBD2, each matching 5 bases. The CDR3 extends over 15 amino acids. Trimming cost V 1 base and J 7 bases, with 14 bases left between them.

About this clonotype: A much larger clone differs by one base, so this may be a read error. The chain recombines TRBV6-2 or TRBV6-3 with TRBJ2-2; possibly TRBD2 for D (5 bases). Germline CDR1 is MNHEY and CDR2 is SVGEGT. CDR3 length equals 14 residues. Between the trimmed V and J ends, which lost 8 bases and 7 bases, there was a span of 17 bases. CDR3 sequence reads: CASLGARAVGELFF. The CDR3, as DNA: TGTGCCAGCTTAGGCGCGAGGGCCGTCGGGGAGCTGTTTTTT.

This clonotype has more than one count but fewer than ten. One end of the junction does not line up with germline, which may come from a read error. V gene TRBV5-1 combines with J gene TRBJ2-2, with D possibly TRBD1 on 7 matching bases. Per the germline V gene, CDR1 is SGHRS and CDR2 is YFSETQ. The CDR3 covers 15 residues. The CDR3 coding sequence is TGCGCCAGCAGCCCGCCGACAGGGAGGAACGGGGAGCTGTTCTTT. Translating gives CASSPPTGRNGELFF.

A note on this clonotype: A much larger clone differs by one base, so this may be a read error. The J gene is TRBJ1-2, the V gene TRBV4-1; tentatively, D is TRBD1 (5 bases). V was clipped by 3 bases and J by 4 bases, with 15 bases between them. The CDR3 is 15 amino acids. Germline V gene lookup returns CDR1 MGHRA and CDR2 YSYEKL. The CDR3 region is CASSQGLGGSYGYTF. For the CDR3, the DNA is TGCGCCAGCAGCCAGGGTCTTGGGGGGAGCTATGGCTACACCTTC.

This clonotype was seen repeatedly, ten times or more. The CDR3 DNA reads TGCAGCGTTGAAGATGGGGGTGACGGCACTGAAGCTTTCTTT. It specifies CSVEDGGDGTEAFF. The rearrangement links TRBV29-1 to TRBJ1-1, with D possibly being TRBD1 (5 bases). V lost 0 bases and J 4 bases, leaving 12 bases between the germline ends. This CDR3 is 14 amino acids long. From germline, CDR1 is SQVTM and CDR2 ANQGSEA.

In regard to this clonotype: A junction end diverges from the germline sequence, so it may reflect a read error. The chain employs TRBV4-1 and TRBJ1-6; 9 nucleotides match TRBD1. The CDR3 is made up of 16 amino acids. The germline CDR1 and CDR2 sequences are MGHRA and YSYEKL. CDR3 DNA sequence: TGCGCCAGCAGCCACCACCTACAGGGGGCGTATTCACCCCTCCGCTTT. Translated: CASSHHLQGAYSPLRF.

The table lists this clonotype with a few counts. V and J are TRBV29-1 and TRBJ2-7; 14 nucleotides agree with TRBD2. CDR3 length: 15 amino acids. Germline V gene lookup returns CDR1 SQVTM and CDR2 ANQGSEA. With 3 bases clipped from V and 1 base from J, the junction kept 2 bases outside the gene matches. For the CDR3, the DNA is TGCAGCGTTGAGGGGACTAGCGGGAGTTCCTACGAGCAGTACTTC. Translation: CSVEGTSGSSYEQYF.

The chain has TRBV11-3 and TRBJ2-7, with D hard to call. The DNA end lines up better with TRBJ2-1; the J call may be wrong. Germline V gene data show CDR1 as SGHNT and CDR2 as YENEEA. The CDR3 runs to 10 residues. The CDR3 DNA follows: TGTGCCAGCAGCTTATTCGAGCAGTTCTTC. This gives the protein CASSLFEQFF.

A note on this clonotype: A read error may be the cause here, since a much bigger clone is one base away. In DNA, the CDR3 is TGTGCCAGCAGCCGTACGTGGACGGATACGCAGTATTTT. Amino acids: CASSRTWTDTQYF. The V call is TRBV14, the J call TRBJ2-3, with D hard to call. V lost 4 bases, J lost 6 bases, and 11 bases lay in between. Per germline, CDR1 SGHDN and CDR2 FVKESK. The CDR3 covers 13 residues.

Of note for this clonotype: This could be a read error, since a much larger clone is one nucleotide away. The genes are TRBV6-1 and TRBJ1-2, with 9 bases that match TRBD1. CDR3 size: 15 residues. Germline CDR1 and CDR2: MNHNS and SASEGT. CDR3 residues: CANSGGQGMNYGYTF. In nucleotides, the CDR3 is TGTGCCAACAGTGGAGGACAGGGGATGAACTATGGCTACACCTTC.

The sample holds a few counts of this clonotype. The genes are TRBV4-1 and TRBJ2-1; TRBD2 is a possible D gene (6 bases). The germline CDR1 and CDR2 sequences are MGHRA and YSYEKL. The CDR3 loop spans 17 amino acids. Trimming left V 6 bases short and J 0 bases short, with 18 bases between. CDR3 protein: CASRPTLRDSSYNEQFF. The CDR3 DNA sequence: TGCGCCAGCAGACCAACCCTCCGGGACTCCTCCTACAATGAGCAGTTCTTC.

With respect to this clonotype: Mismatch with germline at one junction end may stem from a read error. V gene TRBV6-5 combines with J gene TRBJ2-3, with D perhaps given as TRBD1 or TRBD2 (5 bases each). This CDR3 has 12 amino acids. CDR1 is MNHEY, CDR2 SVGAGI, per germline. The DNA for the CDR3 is TGTACCAGCAGTTTGGGGGCAGATACGCAGTATTTT. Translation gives CTSSLGADTQYF.

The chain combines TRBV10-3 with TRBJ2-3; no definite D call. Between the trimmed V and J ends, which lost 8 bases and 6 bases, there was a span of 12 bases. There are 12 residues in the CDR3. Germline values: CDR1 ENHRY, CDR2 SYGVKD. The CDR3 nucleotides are TGTGCCATCGGCAACCAGTCCGATACGCAGTATTTT. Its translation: CAIGNQSDTQYF.

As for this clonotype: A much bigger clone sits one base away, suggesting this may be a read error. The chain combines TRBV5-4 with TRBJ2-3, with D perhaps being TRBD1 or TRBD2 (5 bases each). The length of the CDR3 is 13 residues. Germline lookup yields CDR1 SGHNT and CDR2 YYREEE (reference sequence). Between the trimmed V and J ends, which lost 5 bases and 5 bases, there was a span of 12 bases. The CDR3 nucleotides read TGTGCCAGCAGGGGACCAGAGAGAGATACGCAGTATTTT. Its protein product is CASRGPERDTQYF.

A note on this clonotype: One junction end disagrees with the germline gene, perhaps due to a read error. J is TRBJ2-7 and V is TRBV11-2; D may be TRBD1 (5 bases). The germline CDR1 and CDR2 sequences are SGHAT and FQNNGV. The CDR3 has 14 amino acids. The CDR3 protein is CTSSSGRQSYEQYF. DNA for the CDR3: TGTACCAGCAGCTCAGGTCGACAGTCATACGAGCAGTATTTC.

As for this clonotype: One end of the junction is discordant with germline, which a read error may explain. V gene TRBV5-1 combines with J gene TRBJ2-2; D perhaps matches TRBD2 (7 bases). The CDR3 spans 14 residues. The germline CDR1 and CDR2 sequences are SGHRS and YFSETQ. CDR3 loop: CASSPGGASGELFF. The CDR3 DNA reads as TGCGCCAGCAGTCCGGGGGGCGCGTCCGGGGAGCTGTTCTTT.

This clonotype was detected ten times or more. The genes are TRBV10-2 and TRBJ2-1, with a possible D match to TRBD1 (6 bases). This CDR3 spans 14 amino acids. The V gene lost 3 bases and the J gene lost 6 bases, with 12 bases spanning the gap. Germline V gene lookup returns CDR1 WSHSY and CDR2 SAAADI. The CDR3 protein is CASSEWTRGNEQFF. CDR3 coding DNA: TGCGCCAGCAGTGAATGGACCAGGGGCAATGAGCAGTTCTTC.

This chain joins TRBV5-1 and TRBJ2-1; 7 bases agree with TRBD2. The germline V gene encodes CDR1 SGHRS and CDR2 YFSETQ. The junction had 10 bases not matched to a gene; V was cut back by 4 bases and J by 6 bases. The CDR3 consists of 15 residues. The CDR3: CASSLSGDRVNEQFF. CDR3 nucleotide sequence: TGCGCCAGCAGCCTAAGCGGGGACCGGGTCAATGAGCAGTTCTTC.

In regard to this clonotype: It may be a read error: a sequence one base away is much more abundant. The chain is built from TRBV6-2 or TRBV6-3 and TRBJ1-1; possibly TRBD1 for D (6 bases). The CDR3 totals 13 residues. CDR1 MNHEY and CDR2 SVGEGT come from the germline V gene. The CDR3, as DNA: TGTCCCAGCAGTCCACAGGGATACACTGAAGCTTTCTTT. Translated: CPSSPQGYTEAFF.

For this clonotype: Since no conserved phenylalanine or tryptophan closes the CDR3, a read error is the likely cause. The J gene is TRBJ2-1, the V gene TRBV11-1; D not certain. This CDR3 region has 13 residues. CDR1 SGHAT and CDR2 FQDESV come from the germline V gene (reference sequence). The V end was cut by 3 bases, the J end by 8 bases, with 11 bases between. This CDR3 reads CASSLPQADEQFS. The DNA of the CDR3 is TGTGCCAGCAGCTTGCCCCAGGCTGATGAGCAGTTCTCC.

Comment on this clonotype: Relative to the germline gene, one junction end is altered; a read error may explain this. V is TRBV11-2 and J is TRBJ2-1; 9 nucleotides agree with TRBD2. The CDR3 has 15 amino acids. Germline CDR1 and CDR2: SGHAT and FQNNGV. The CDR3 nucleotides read TGTGCCAGCAACTTAGTAGCGGGAGCCCCCAATGAGCAGTTCTTC. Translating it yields CASNLVAGAPNEQFF.

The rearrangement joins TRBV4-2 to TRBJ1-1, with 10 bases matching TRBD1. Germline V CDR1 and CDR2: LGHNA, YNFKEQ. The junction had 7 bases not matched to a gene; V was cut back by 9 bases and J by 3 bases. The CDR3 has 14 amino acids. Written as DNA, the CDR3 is TGTGCCAGATGCGCTGGACAGGGGGACACTGAAGCTTTCTTT. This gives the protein CARCAGQGDTEAFF.

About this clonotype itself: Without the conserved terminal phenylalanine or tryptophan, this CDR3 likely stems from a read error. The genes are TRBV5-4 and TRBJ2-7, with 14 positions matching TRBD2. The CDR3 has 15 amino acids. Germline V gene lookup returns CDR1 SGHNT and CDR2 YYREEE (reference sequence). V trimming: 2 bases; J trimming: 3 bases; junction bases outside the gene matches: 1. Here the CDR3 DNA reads TGTGCCAGCAGCTTAGGGACTAGCGGGAGCTACGAGCAGTACATC. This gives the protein CASSLGTSGSYEQYI.

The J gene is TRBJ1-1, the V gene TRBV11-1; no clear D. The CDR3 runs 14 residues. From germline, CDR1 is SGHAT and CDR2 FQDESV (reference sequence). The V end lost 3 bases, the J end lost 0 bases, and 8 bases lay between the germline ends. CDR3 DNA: TGTGCCAGCAGCTTCACAGTGATGAACACTGAAGCTTTCTTT. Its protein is CASSFTVMNTEAFF.

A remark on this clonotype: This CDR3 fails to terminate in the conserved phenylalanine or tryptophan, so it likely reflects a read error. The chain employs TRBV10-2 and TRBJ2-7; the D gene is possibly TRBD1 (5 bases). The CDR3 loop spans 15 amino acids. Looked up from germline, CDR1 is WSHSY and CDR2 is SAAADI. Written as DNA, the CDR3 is TGCGCCACCACTACAGGTCCCGGCGTGGCCTATGAGCAGTACCTC. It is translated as CATTTGPGVAYEQYL.

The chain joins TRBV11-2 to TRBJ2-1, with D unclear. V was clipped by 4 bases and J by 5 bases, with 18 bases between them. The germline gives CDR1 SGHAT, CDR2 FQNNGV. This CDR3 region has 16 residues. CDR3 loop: CASSSVRYRQHNEQFF. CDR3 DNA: TGTGCCAGCAGCTCCGTTCGATACCGCCAGCACAATGAGCAGTTCTTC.